This T cell receptor (beta chain) came from a study of blood T cell repertoires in COVID-19. For the study at large: Whether acute or convalescent, the COVID-19 samples came from the United States, Italy and Spain. Sources were T cells, B-cell-depleted T cells, or PBMCs; the material itself was cDNA or gDNA.

Authors' data handling: Cell counts per sample came from amplifying reference gene primers. Clones were sequenced by immunoSEQ multiplex PCR, and TCRdb holds only the in-frame ones, with some missing. The V and J calls and clone size were taken over from that table, and D and trimming were inferred from the DNA. The sample holds about 19,000 clones, about 87% seen once. Germline V CDR1 and CDR2: LNHDA, SQIVND (reference sequence). The CDR3 length is 15 residues. With 3 bases removed from V and 4 bases from J, the gap between germline ends came to 13 bases. The specimen sequenced was peripheral blood. The receptor's source is a human donor in a cohort sampled during active COVID-19. The V and J genes are TRBV19 and TRBJ1-3, with D possibly matching TRBD1 (6 bases). This chain's CDR3 is CASSMLQGSGNTIYF. Written as DNA, the CDR3 is TGTGCCAGTAGTATGCTCCAGGGGAGCGGAAACACCATATATTTT.